What follows are 5 T cell receptor beta chains derived from one specimen sequenced in a study of T-cell memory formation after mild COVID-19. TCRdb re-called the 5' RACE reads with MiXCR, one entry per CDR3 protein. The sample yields fewer than 350,000 distinct CDR3 sequences, roughly 18% seen once. Sample: PBMCs or a T cell subset sorted from them (not recorded which). Receptors originate from a man younger than 35 who had mild COVID-19 (a few samples of this study predate the infection). Cell type and time point are not known.

J is TRBJ2-5 and V is TRBV28; unclear D gene. This CDR3 has 14 residues. Trimming removed 2 bases from V and 1 base from J, with 8 bases in between. The germline V gene has CDR1 MDHEN and CDR2 SYDVKM. Written as DNA, the CDR3 is TGTGCCAGCAGTTTAGGCATGGCCCAAGAGACCCAGTACTTC. Protein sequence: CASSLGMAQETQYF.

This clonotype was counted only a few times. The rearrangement links TRBV6-4 to TRBJ2-2; D is ambiguous. Deletions cut 4 bases from V and 3 bases from J, with 3 bases between. The CDR3 loop spans 12 amino acids. Germline V lookup: CDR1 MRHNA, CDR2 SNTAGT. The CDR3 coding sequence is TGTGCCAGCAGTGGTCACACCGGGGAGCTGTTTTTT. This sequence encodes CASSGHTGELFF.

This clonotype was seen a few times. V and J are TRBV5-1 and TRBJ2-5; D is unresolved. The CDR3 is 14 amino acids. Germline V gene sequence: CDR1 SGHRS, CDR2 YFSETQ. Trimming removed 6 bases from V and 0 bases from J, with 12 bases in between. CDR3 loop: CASTRSGDQETQYF. In DNA form, the CDR3 reads TGCGCCAGCACCAGGTCAGGAGACCAAGAGACCCAGTACTTC.

The rearrangement uses TRBV6-2 or TRBV6-3 and TRBJ2-5, with TRBD2 matching 13 bases. J gave up 3 bases and V 2 bases, and 12 bases lay outside the gene matches. Germline loops: CDR1 MNHEY, CDR2 SVGEGT. The CDR3 consists of 19 residues. The CDR3 sequence is CASSYAPTSGGEFEETQYF. In DNA form, the CDR3 reads TGTGCCAGCAGTTACGCACCCACTAGCGGGGGGGAATTCGAAGAGACCCAGTACTTC.

J is TRBJ1-1 and V is TRBV11-2; D may be TRBD1 (5 bases). There are 13 residues in the CDR3. CDR1 and CDR2 from the germline V gene are SGHAT and FQNNGV. V lost 4 bases, J lost 6 bases, and 12 bases lay in between. The CDR3 protein is CASSSGVIAEAFF. The CDR3 DNA follows: TGTGCCAGCAGCTCGGGGGTTATAGCTGAAGCTTTCTTT.